These 2 T cell receptor beta chains originate from one sample sequenced in a study of T cell changes during pregnancy in multiple sclerosis. Generated by immunoSEQ multiplex PCR, the TCRdb table keeps only in-frame clones and is missing some. Of about 59,000 clones listed, roughly 93% were seen once; the top ten hold 1% to 1.5%. The specimen comprised peripheral blood, sampled in the second trimester of pregnancy. Every receptor here comes from a female donor with multiple sclerosis, enrolled in a pregnancy study.

The DNA for the CDR3 is TGTGCCAGCAGCAAGGGACACCAAGCTAACTATGGCTACACCTTC. Residues: CASSKGHQANYGYTF. The chain links TRBV7-2 to TRBJ1-2; possible D gene TRBD1, 6 bases. The CDR3 runs to 15 residues. Germline V gene lookup returns CDR1 SGHTA and CDR2 FQGNSA. V was shortened by 5 bases and J by 0 bases, with 13 bases between the two germline ends.

This chain joins TRBV4-3 and TRBJ1-1, with D unclear. The germline V gene encodes CDR1 LGHNA and CDR2 YSLEER. This CDR3 has 16 amino acids. The V end was cut by 0 bases, the J end by 1 base, with 12 bases between. CDR3 in DNA: TGCGCCAGCAGCCAAGATGAGTGGAGTGAGAACACTGAAGCTTTCTTT. This translates into CASSQDEWSENTEAFF.